This is a list of T cell receptor beta chains from one sample in a study of Ad26.COV2.S vaccination and SARS-CoV-2 variants. TCRdb's table, derived via immunoSEQ multiplex PCR, lists solely in-frame clones and lacks some. The sample contains about 350,000 clones, 80% to 90% of which appear only once. The sequencing here drew on peripheral blood, taken in a trial of Ad26.COV2.S vaccine versus placebo. The receptors come from a person aged 18-60 years who received the Ad26.COV2.S COVID-19 vaccine or a placebo. Both conserved end residues are part of each CDR3. A D gene is named only where the DNA matches it firmly. Clone size is shown for a subset of rows, as once, few, many or a class of expanded clone.

cdr3_nt: TGTGCCAGCAGTTTGAGGGGCTATGGCTACACCTTC; cdr3_aa: CASSLRGYGYTF; clone_size: .; v_call: TRBV12-3/TRBV12-4; d_call: .; j_call: TRBJ1-2
cdr3_nt: TGTGCCAGCAGCACAGGGACCGACAGGGAGCAGTTCTTC; cdr3_aa: CASSTGTDREQFF; clone_size: .; v_call: TRBV6-6; d_call: .; j_call: TRBJ2-1
cdr3_nt: TGTGCCAGTAGTATAGTATATAACACTGAAGCTTTCTTT; cdr3_aa: CASSIVYNTEAFF; clone_size: .; v_call: TRBV19; d_call: .; j_call: TRBJ1-1
cdr3_nt: TGTGCCAGCAGCAAAGCGGGGGGGCCGAATACGCAGTATTTT; cdr3_aa: CASSKAGGPNTQYF; clone_size: .; v_call: TRBV7-2; d_call: TRBD2; j_call: TRBJ2-3
cdr3_nt: TGTGCCAGCAGCTTGGATCAGGGCCCCTATAATTCACCCCTCCACTTT; cdr3_aa: CASSLDQGPYNSPLHF; clone_size: .; v_call: TRBV5-6; d_call: .; j_call: TRBJ1-6
cdr3_nt: TGTGCCAGTAGTACGATTGACAGCCCTAACTATGGCTACACCTTC; cdr3_aa: CASSTIDSPNYGYTF; clone_size: few; v_call: TRBV19; d_call: .; j_call: TRBJ1-2
cdr3_nt: TGTGCCAGCAATCAGGGGACTACGTACTTC; cdr3_aa: CASNQGTTYF; clone_size: few; v_call: TRBV25-1; d_call: .; j_call: TRBJ2-5
cdr3_nt: TGTGCCAGCTCACCCGGACGGGGCTCTTTAGGAAACACCATATATTTT; cdr3_aa: CASSPGRGSLGNTIYF; clone_size: .; v_call: TRBV18; d_call: .; j_call: TRBJ1-3
cdr3_nt: TGTGCCAGTAGTATCTTCGGACTACCCTCGGGCACCGGGGAGCTGTTTTTT; cdr3_aa: CASSIFGLPSGTGELFF; clone_size: .; v_call: TRBV19; d_call: .; j_call: TRBJ2-2
cdr3_nt: TGTGCCAGTAGTGTCGATACGCTATCGAACACTGAAGCTTTCTTT; cdr3_aa: CASSVDTLSNTEAFF; clone_size: .; v_call: TRBV19; d_call: .; j_call: TRBJ1-1
cdr3_nt: TGTGCCAGTAGCCCAACCGGGGGGGCGGGCAATCAGCCCCAGCATTTT; cdr3_aa: CASSPTGGAGNQPQHF; clone_size: .; v_call: TRBV19; d_call: .; j_call: TRBJ1-5
cdr3_nt: TGTGCCAGCAGCTTAGCGGGAGAAGGAAGTGAGCAGTTCTTC; cdr3_aa: CASSLAGEGSEQFF; clone_size: .; v_call: TRBV11-2; d_call: .; j_call: TRBJ2-1
cdr3_nt: TGTGCCAGCAGCTTGGTTGGGGGAGTGGGGGAAAAACTGTTTTTT; cdr3_aa: CASSLVGGVGEKLFF; clone_size: once; v_call: TRBV5-5; d_call: .; j_call: TRBJ1-4
cdr3_nt: TGTGCCAGCAGTTACCCGACAGGGAATTCACCCCTCCACTTT; cdr3_aa: CASSYPTGNSPLHF; clone_size: .; v_call: TRBV6-6; d_call: TRBD1; j_call: TRBJ1-6
cdr3_nt: TGTGCCAGCTCCCCGGACGGGGTGATCCCCAATGAGCAGTTCTTC; cdr3_aa: CASSPDGVIPNEQFF; clone_size: .; v_call: TRBV18; d_call: .; j_call: TRBJ2-1
cdr3_nt: TGTGCCAGCAGAGGAGTCTACAATGAGCAGTTCTTC; cdr3_aa: CASRGVYNEQFF; clone_size: once; v_call: TRBV2; d_call: .; j_call: TRBJ2-1
cdr3_nt: TGTGCCAGCAGCTACGGACTAGAGTCAGGCAATGAGCAGTTCTTC; cdr3_aa: CASSYGLESGNEQFF; clone_size: few; v_call: TRBV11-2; d_call: TRBD2; j_call: TRBJ2-1
cdr3_nt: TGTGCCAGCAGCCTGACAGAGGCCTATGGCTACACCTTC; cdr3_aa: CASSLTEAYGYTF; clone_size: once; v_call: TRBV11-2; d_call: .; j_call: TRBJ1-2
cdr3_nt: TGTGCCAGAAGCTTGGAATTGGTAGGGGCCTACGAGCAGTACTTC; cdr3_aa: CARSLELVGAYEQYF; clone_size: .; v_call: TRBV5-3; d_call: .; j_call: TRBJ2-7
cdr3_nt: TGTGCCAGCAGTTACTCGAGACAGGGAAACATTCAGTACTTC; cdr3_aa: CASSYSRQGNIQYF; clone_size: .; v_call: TRBV6-5; d_call: TRBD1; j_call: TRBJ2-4
cdr3_nt: TGTGCCAGTAGTCATAATAGCGGGGGGTCCGACGAGCAGTACTTC; cdr3_aa: CASSHNSGGSDEQYF; clone_size: .; v_call: TRBV19; d_call: TRBD2; j_call: TRBJ2-7
cdr3_nt: TGCGCCAGCAGTCTTACCACCGGAGATACGCAGTATTTT; cdr3_aa: CASSLTTGDTQYF; clone_size: .; v_call: TRBV10-1; d_call: .; j_call: TRBJ2-3
cdr3_nt: TGTGCCAGTAGAGGTAGGGGCAAGGAAAACACCATATATTTT; cdr3_aa: CASRGRGKENTIYF; clone_size: .; v_call: TRBV4-2; d_call: .; j_call: TRBJ1-3
cdr3_nt: TGTGCCTGGAGTGCGTCCGCGGCCGACGAGCAGTACTTC; cdr3_aa: CAWSASAADEQYF; clone_size: .; v_call: TRBV30; d_call: .; j_call: TRBJ2-7
cdr3_nt: TGTGCCAGCAGCCAAGATGGGTCGGGAGCGGGCGGGGAGCTGTTTTTT; cdr3_aa: CASSQDGSGAGGELFF; clone_size: .; v_call: TRBV4-2; d_call: .; j_call: TRBJ2-2
cdr3_nt: TGTGCCAGCAGCCATATAGGACAGGGCAATAGCGATGAGCAGTTCTTC; cdr3_aa: CASSHIGQGNSDEQFF; clone_size: .; v_call: TRBV4-2; d_call: TRBD1; j_call: TRBJ2-1
cdr3_nt: TGTGCCAGCAGTTTTAAGAGGGGCAATGAGCAGTTCTTC; cdr3_aa: CASSFKRGNEQFF; clone_size: .; v_call: TRBV12-3/TRBV12-4; d_call: .; j_call: TRBJ2-1
cdr3_nt: TGTGCCAGCACTATACAGGGGTCGAACACTGAAGCTTTCTTT; cdr3_aa: CASTIQGSNTEAFF; clone_size: .; v_call: TRBV2; d_call: TRBD1; j_call: TRBJ1-1
cdr3_nt: TGCGCCAGCAGCTCCCTACGACAGGGGGCGGGTACTGAAGCTTTCTTT; cdr3_aa: CASSSLRQGAGTEAFF; clone_size: once; v_call: TRBV5-1; d_call: TRBD1; j_call: TRBJ1-1
cdr3_nt: TGTGCCAGCAGCTTAGCTGTCCTAGCGGGGGGGGATACGCAGTATTTT; cdr3_aa: CASSLAVLAGGDTQYF; clone_size: .; v_call: TRBV11-1; d_call: TRBD2; j_call: TRBJ2-3
cdr3_nt: TGCAGTGCTAGTCGCAGGGGAAGTGAAAAACTGTTTTTT; cdr3_aa: CSASRRGSEKLFF; clone_size: .; v_call: TRBV20-1; d_call: .; j_call: TRBJ1-4
cdr3_nt: TGTGCCAGCAGTGGAGGGACAGAAGGGGCTGGAAACACCATATATTTT; cdr3_aa: CASSGGTEGAGNTIYF; clone_size: .; v_call: TRBV6-1; d_call: TRBD1; j_call: TRBJ1-3
cdr3_nt: TGTGCCAGCAGTCTCCTCACCGGGAGGCCTTACTCCTACGAGCAGTACTTC; cdr3_aa: CASSLLTGRPYSYEQYF; clone_size: .; v_call: TRBV28; d_call: TRBD2; j_call: TRBJ2-7
cdr3_nt: TGCGCCAGCAGCTTGGAATTTTTAGGGGCCACTGAAGCTTTCTTT; cdr3_aa: CASSLEFLGATEAFF; clone_size: .; v_call: TRBV5-1; d_call: .; j_call: TRBJ1-1
cdr3_nt: TGTGCCACCAGTGATGTAACGGCCGAGCAGTACTTC; cdr3_aa: CATSDVTAEQYF; clone_size: .; v_call: TRBV24-1; d_call: .; j_call: TRBJ2-7
cdr3_nt: TGTGCCAGCAGTTACGGCGCGGCCAATCAGCCCCAGCATTTT; cdr3_aa: CASSYGAANQPQHF; clone_size: .; v_call: TRBV6-6; d_call: .; j_call: TRBJ1-5
cdr3_nt: TGTGCCAGCACCCCCCGGGCGGGCGACTCACCCCTCCACTTT; cdr3_aa: CASTPRAGDSPLHF; clone_size: .; v_call: TRBV6-2/TRBV6-3; d_call: .; j_call: TRBJ1-6
cdr3_nt: TGTGCCAGCAGCCCCCGGGACAGCACATACGAGCAGTACTTC; cdr3_aa: CASSPRDSTYEQYF; clone_size: .; v_call: TRBV7-9; d_call: TRBD1; j_call: TRBJ2-7
cdr3_nt: TGTGCCAGCAGCTCGACAGGGAACACTGAAGCTTTCTTT; cdr3_aa: CASSSTGNTEAFF; clone_size: .; v_call: TRBV7-9; d_call: .; j_call: TRBJ1-1
cdr3_nt: TGTGCCAGCAGCCCTAGCTCCTACGAGCAGTACTTC; cdr3_aa: CASSPSSYEQYF; clone_size: .; v_call: TRBV11-2; d_call: .; j_call: TRBJ2-7
cdr3_nt: TGTGCCAGTAGTACCCAGTCGCTAGCGAGCTATGGCTACACCTTC; cdr3_aa: CASSTQSLASYGYTF; clone_size: .; v_call: TRBV19; d_call: .; j_call: TRBJ1-2
cdr3_nt: TGTGCCAGCAGTCCTTTGGGCACCGGGGAGCTGTTTTTT; cdr3_aa: CASSPLGTGELFF; clone_size: .; v_call: TRBV6-6; d_call: .; j_call: TRBJ2-2
cdr3_nt: TGTGCCAGCCCGCCGAAGGGGCAGAAGCAGTACTTC; cdr3_aa: CASPPKGQKQYF; clone_size: .; v_call: TRBV7-3; d_call: .; j_call: TRBJ2-7
cdr3_nt: TGTGCCAGCAGTTCACCAAGGACAGAGTACCAAGAGACCCAGTACTTC; cdr3_aa: CASSSPRTEYQETQYF; clone_size: .; v_call: TRBV2; d_call: .; j_call: TRBJ2-5
cdr3_nt: TGTGCCAGTAACACGGGGGCGACCTACAATGAGCAGTTCTTC; cdr3_aa: CASNTGATYNEQFF; clone_size: .; v_call: TRBV7-2; d_call: .; j_call: TRBJ2-1
cdr3_nt: TGTGCCAGCAGCCAGATCACAGATACGCAGTATTTT; cdr3_aa: CASSQITDTQYF; clone_size: .; v_call: TRBV6-5; d_call: .; j_call: TRBJ2-3
cdr3_nt: TGCGCCAGCGTTACCGGAAGCTCCTATAATTCACCCCTCCACTTT; cdr3_aa: CASVTGSSYNSPLHF; clone_size: .; v_call: TRBV23-1; d_call: .; j_call: TRBJ1-6
cdr3_nt: TGTGCCAGCAGTCTTACAGACAGTGAATCTACCTACGAGCAGTACTTC; cdr3_aa: CASSLTDSESTYEQYF; clone_size: .; v_call: TRBV11-2; d_call: .; j_call: TRBJ2-7
cdr3_nt: TGCGCCAGCAGCCAAGATCTTAGCGGGATTTACAATGAGCAGTTCTTC; cdr3_aa: CASSQDLSGIYNEQFF; clone_size: .; v_call: TRBV4-3; d_call: TRBD2; j_call: TRBJ2-1
cdr3_nt: TGTGCCAGCAGCTCCTTCAGGGTTAGGTCCTACAATGAGCAGTTCTTC; cdr3_aa: CASSSFRVRSYNEQFF; clone_size: .; v_call: TRBV7-8; d_call: .; j_call: TRBJ2-1
cdr3_nt: TGTGCCAGCAGCCAAGACCCTACTAGCGGGGGGCTCACAGATACGCAGTATTTT; cdr3_aa: CASSQDPTSGGLTDTQYF; clone_size: .; v_call: TRBV4-2; d_call: TRBD2; j_call: TRBJ2-3
cdr3_nt: TGCGCCAGCAGCCAAGTAGACAACTCTGGAAACACCATATATTTT; cdr3_aa: CASSQVDNSGNTIYF; clone_size: .; v_call: TRBV4-1; d_call: .; j_call: TRBJ1-3
cdr3_nt: TGCGCCAGCAGCCAACCGGGACAGGGGAAGAATGAGCAGTTCTTC; cdr3_aa: CASSQPGQGKNEQFF; clone_size: .; v_call: TRBV4-1; d_call: TRBD1; j_call: TRBJ2-1